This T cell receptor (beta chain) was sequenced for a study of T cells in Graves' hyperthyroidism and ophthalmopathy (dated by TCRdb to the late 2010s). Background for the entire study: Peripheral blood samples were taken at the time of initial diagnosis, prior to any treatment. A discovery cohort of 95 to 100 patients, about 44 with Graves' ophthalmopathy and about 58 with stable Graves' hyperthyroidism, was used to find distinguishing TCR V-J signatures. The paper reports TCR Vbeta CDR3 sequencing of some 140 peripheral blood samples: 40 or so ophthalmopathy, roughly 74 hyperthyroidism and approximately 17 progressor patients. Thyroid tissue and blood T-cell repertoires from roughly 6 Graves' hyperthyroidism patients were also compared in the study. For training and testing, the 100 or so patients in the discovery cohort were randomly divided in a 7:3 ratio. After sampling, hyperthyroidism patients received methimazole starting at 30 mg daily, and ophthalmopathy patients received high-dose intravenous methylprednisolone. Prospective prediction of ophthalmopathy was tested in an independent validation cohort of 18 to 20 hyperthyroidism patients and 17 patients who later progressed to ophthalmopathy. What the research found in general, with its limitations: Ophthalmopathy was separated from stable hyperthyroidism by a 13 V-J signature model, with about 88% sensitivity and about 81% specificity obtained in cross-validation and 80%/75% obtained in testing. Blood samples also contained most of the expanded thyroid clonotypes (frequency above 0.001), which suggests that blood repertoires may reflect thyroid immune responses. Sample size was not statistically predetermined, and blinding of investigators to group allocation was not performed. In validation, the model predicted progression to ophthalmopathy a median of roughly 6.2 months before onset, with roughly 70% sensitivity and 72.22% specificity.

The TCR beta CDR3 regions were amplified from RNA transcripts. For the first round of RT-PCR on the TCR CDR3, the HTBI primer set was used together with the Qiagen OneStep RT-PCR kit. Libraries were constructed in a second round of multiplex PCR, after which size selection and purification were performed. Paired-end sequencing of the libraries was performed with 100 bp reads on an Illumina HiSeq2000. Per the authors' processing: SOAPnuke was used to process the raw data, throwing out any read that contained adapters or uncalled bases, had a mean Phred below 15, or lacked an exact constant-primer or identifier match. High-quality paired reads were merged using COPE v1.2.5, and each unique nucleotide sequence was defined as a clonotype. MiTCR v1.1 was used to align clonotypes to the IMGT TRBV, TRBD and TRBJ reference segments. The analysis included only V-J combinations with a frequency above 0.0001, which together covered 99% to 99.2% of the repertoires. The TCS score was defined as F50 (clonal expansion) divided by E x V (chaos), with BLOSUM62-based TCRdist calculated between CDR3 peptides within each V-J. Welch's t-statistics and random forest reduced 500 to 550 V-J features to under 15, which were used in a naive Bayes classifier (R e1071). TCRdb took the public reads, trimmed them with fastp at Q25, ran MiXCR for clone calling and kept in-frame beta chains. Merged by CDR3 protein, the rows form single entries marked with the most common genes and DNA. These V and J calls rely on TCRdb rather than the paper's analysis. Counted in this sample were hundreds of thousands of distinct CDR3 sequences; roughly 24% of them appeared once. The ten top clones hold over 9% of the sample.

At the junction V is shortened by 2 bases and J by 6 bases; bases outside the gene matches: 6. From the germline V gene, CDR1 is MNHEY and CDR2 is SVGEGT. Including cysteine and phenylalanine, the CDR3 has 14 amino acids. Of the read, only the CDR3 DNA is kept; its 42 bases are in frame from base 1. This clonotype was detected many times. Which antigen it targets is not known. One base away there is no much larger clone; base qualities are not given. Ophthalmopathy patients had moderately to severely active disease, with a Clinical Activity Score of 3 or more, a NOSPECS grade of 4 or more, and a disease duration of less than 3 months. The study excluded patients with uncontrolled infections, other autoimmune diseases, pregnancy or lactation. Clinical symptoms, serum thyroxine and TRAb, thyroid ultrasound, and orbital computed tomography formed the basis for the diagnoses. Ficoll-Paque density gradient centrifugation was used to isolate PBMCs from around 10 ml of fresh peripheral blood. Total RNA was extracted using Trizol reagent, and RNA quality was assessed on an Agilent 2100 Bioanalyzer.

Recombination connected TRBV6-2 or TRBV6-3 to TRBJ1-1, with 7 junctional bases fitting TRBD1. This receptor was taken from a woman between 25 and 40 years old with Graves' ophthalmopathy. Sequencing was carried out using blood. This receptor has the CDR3 CASSYPITGAEAFF. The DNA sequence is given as TGTGCCAGCAGTTACCCGATCACAGGGGCTGAAGCTTTCTTT.